Sequencing of this T cell receptor (beta chain) was carried out in a study of T cell responses to AZD1222 COVID-19 vaccine. Method: immunoSEQ multiplex PCR; TCRdb's copy keeps in-frame clones and lacks some. The sample includes about 120,000 clones, 85% to 90% of them seen just once. Overall study findings and caveats: Spike-specific TCRs gained breadth and depth after people received two AZD1222 doses. Along spike, vaccine-associated CD4 TCRs were found throughout, with dominance at 160-218 and 743-854. At study baseline, merely five or six AZD1222 recipients were seropositive.

Note on this clone: Its antigen is unknown.

Trimming at V came to 0 bases and at J to 3 bases, leaving 13 bases not matched to a gene. The length of the CDR3 is 18 residues. Per the germline V gene, CDR1 is MNHEY and CDR2 is SVGEGT. The receptor was isolated from an adult in good health. The chain combines TRBV6-2 or TRBV6-3 with TRBJ2-7, with TRBD2 matching 8 bases. The sequences come from peripheral blood, collected on day 0 of AZD1222 vaccination. CDR3 in amino acids: CASSYSPSGSMSYYEQYF. DNA for the CDR3: TGTGCCAGCAGTTACTCGCCCAGCGGGAGTATGTCCTACTACGAGCAGTACTTC.